The TCR beta chain under discussion was sequenced for a study of cytomegalovirus exposure and HLA in healthy donors listed by TCRdb under 2017. Context from the whole study: An earlier analysis of several hundred of the donors reported about 250 Gb of sequence data and some 100 million unique TCR beta sequences from roughly 180 million T cells. Across approximately 400 genotyped donors of the cohort, an average of approximately 240,000 unique TCR beta nucleotide sequences per donor were sequenced, and approximately 19% of those sequences were non-productive. Among the approximately 400 genotyped donors, around 81% belonged to the genetic ancestry cluster associated with self-reported Caucasian donors. Typing coverage differed by locus: A, B, C, DRB1 and DQB1 were typed in about 629-630 donors, DQA1 in roughly 510, DPA1 in 606, and DPB1 in just under 490. A later analysis re-examined previously published TCR beta repertoires from about 700 donors and added high-resolution HLA genotyping to investigate patterns of TCR occurrence. Rather than using new phenotypic data, the later analysis identified candidate immune exposures from TCR beta sequences and from how often those sequences occurred across donors. Roughly 300 gigabases of sequencing data and tens of millions of unique TCR sequences were included in an early release covering roughly 600 HLA-typed donors. Roughly 5 DR-DQ haplotypes were handled as single units for association and clustering, since linkage in the cohort was strong. An earlier analysis of fewer than 750 of the donors used high-throughput TCR beta sequencing to judge whether each TCR beta V gene segment behaved as functional or pseudogenic. Donor age, sex, ethnicity and CMV serostatus were compiled together with the repertoire data. All discovery cohort repertoires had been generated using a single sequencing platform. HLA typing included class I and class II loci at four-digit resolution. A later genetic analysis took genome-wide SNP genotypes for about 55% of the 666 donors and used that subset as a discovery cohort. The study used immunosequencing to profile the T cell repertoires of about 670 subjects and linked those repertoires to cytomegalovirus serostatus. To predict cytomegalovirus infection status, the study brought together high-throughput TCR immunosequencing, statistical association of individual TCRs with disease status, and machine learning. The study aimed to test whether cataloging public T cell receptors could reveal signatures of past pathogen exposure. In addition to the first cohort of about 650 subjects, a separate validation cohort of 120 different subjects was used.

The cohort was made up of 650 to 700 healthy bone marrow donors. All cohort members were sampled while nominally healthy, although unrecorded immune exposures were likely present. The donor was CMV seropositive and belonged to the group of about 290 seropositive cohort members. A peripheral blood sample was provided by each donor, and peripheral blood mononuclear cells were used for TCR beta sequencing. The Qiagen DNeasy Blood Extraction Kit was used to extract genomic DNA from the blood cell samples. Library creation used the immunoSEQ multiplex PCR assay. For the multiplex PCR, a mixture combining 60 forward primers for TCR Vbeta segments and 13 reverse primers for TCR Jbeta segments was used. The CDR3 region of rearranged TCR beta genes was amplified from genomic DNA by a multiplex PCR assay. The Illumina HiSeq System was used to sequence the amplified TCR beta libraries as 87-base-pair reads. The authors processed their data as follows. Across the 666 repertoires, a later analysis counted 80 million or so unique TCR beta chains, roughly 11 million of which were shared by at least two donors. Raw reads were error-corrected and collapsed into unique sequences by a nearest-neighbor algorithm in which closely related sequences were merged to remove PCR and sequencing errors. To assign V, D and J gene segments, CDR3 sequences were aligned to IMGT reference sequences. Each retained sequence needed at least a six-nucleotide match to both a V gene segment and a J gene segment. A rearrangement counted as productive if the CDR3 had no stop codons and remained in frame with V and J, and every other rearrangement counted as non-productive. CDR3 was defined according to IMGT convention as the region running from the second conserved V-encoded cysteine to the conserved J-encoded phenylalanine. The earlier analysis of 500 to 650 of the donors excluded any sequence lacking an unambiguous match to a single V gene segment. An earlier analysis of a few hundred of the donors called V segments functional above 56.7% productive rearrangements and segregating when the between-donor standard deviation exceeded 5%. A statistical classification framework was developed to diagnose cytomegalovirus status using the catalog of TCR beta chain sequences. In a later analysis, TCR nucleotide sequences were compared against IMGT/GENE-DB human TR gene sequences so that V and J genes could be assigned. The TCRdist pipeline was used in a later analysis to assign CDR3 sequences and most-parsimonious VDJ recombination scenarios. In a later analysis, every TCR beta chain was defined by the combination of its CDR3 amino acid sequence and its V-gene family, and reads without a unique V-gene family were dropped. A later analysis removed several hundred highly shared, low-generation-probability nucleotide sequences to deal with suspected cross-contamination and a sequencing artifact. In a later analysis, a clonal expansion index was calculated for each public chain from normalized within-repertoire ranks of inferred template counts. In a later analysis, generation probabilities were computed using a VDJ recombination model fitted to out-of-frame rearrangements, and the results were checked against IGoR. Hypergeometric tests were used in a later analysis to score TCR-TCR, TCR-HLA and TCR-CMV co-occurrence, with a repertoire-size bias correction applied to the TCR pairs. A later analysis estimated false discovery rates by permuting HLA or CMV assignments 20 times. In a later analysis, co-occurring TCRs were grouped using DBSCAN, with TCRdist sequence similarity added in when clustering inside HLA-allele-positive subsets. For co-occurrence clustering, repertoires with fewer than 30,000 or more than 120,000 public chains were excluded, along with four to six repertoires with anomalous nucleotide sharing. The immuneACCESS repertoire file appears here via TCRdb, limited to in-frame rearrangements. These files lack a portion of the clones; in checked studies, under half of the deficit traces to unresolved V genes, and the cause of the others is not known. V and J calls and clone size are given by that table; D and trimming were obtained from the DNA. Across this sample there are 130,000 to 150,000 clones, with about 74% seen only once. Roughly 4% of the sample rests with the top ten.

Paper-wide results and their limitations: In a later analysis, the rate of TCR association differed among HLA loci, with DRB1 alleles having the most associated TCRs and HLA-C alleles having the fewest. The cohort was sequenced for TCR beta chains only, and without alpha or paired-chain data the features that could be detected were limited. Three of the identified cytomegalovirus-associated TCR beta chains were confirmed in vitro to be specific for cytomegalovirus antigens. A total of roughly 160 TCR beta chains were listed by the study as associated with cytomegalovirus. Correlated functional status among segregating V segments might reflect linkage disequilibrium, but an unknown experimental factor could not be ruled out. Because the 87-base-pair reads could not distinguish some IMGT-functional V segments, including TRBV6-2 and TRBV6-3, those segments were excluded. Because counts were too low, more than 15 rarely observed V segments, including chromosome 9 orphons, were excluded from the earlier analysis of a few hundred of the donors. A later analysis found that HLA-associated TCR beta chains were more clonally expanded and had lower generation probabilities than equally common non-associated chains. A further reported finding was that TCR beta sequences accurately predicted the HLA-A and HLA-B alleles for most subjects in the first cohort. Most CMV-associated TCR beta chains appeared to be HLA-restricted in a later analysis, and the HLA associations seemed to be driven largely by CMV exposure. In a later genetic analysis, fewer N-insertions in productive TCRs were reported among donors in an Asian-associated ancestry cluster than the 666-donor mean. The only immune exposure information available for the cohort was CMV serostatus. Assigning TCR associations to individual alleles was difficult when HLA alleles, especially DR and DQ, strongly co-occurred. The authors suggested that the approach could potentially be generalized to other disease states and immunological phenotypes. Most TCR sequences were observed very rarely across donors, whereas some public TCRs were present in many individuals. Because some donors lacked HLA typing at each locus, the association tests relied only on the typed subset. A group of highly shared sequence variants was considered likely to be a technical artifact of the sequencing pipeline. Cytomegalovirus status was reported to be diagnosed by the classifier with high specificity and sensitivity in both the original and validation cohorts. An earlier analysis of around 540 of the donors showed that most TCR beta V segments appeared in productive rearrangements either about 90% or about 30% of the time, which broadly matched IMGT annotations. At a false discovery rate of 0.05, a later analysis linked some 17,000 TCR beta sequences to specific HLA alleles. In a later genetic analysis, a missense DCLRE1C variant was associated with V-gene and J-gene trimming of TCR beta chains, and the association was replicated in an independent cohort. A later analysis reported that several top co-occurrence clusters appeared linked to parvovirus B19, influenza, CMV and Epstein-Barr virus. Sequencing depth was assumed to be roughly uniform across donors in the presence/absence analyses, though that assumption may not hold.

About this clone itself: Its binding antigen is unknown. No qualities accompany the bases; no much larger clone lies one base away.

From a lookup of the germline V gene, CDR1 and CDR2 are SGHVS and FQNEAQ. The CDR3 runs 17 residues from the cysteine to the phenylalanine. The kept DNA is CDR3 alone, 51 bases in frame from the first base. V is pruned by 4 bases and J by 0 bases, leaving 9 bases of the junction without a gene match. The sequence derives from a young man in good health and CMV-seropositive. The receptor chain draws on TRBV7-8 and TRBJ1-3; 7 central nucleotides agree with TRBD1. The source material was PBMCs. The CDR3 reads as follows: CASSSVTGQSSGNTIYF. At the DNA level, the sequence is TGTGCCAGCAGCTCTGTGACAGGGCAGAGCTCTGGAAACACCATATATTTT.